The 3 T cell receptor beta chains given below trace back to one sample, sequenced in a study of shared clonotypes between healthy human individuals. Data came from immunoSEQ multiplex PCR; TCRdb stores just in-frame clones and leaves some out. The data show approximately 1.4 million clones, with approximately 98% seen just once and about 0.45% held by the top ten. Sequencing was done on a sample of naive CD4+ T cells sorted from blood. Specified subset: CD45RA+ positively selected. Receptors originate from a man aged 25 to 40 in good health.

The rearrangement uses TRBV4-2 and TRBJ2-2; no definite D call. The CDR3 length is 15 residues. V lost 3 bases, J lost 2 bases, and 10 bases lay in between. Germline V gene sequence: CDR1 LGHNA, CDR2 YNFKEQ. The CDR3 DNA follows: TGTGCCAGCAGCCAGGCCCAGCCTAACACCGGGGAGCTGTTTTTT. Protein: CASSQAQPNTGELFF.

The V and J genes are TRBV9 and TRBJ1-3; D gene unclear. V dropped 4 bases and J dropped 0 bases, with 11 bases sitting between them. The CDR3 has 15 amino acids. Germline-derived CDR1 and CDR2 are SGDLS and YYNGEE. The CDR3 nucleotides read TGTGCCAGCAGCCCCGCTGGAAACTCTGGAAACACCATATATTTT. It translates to CASSPAGNSGNTIYF.

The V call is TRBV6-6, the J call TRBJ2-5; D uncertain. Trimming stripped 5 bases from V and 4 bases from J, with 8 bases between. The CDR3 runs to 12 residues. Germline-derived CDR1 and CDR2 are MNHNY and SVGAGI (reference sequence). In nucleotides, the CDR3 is TGTGCCAGCAGTGGGGTCCTAGAGACCCAGTACTTC. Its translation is CASSGVLETQYF.